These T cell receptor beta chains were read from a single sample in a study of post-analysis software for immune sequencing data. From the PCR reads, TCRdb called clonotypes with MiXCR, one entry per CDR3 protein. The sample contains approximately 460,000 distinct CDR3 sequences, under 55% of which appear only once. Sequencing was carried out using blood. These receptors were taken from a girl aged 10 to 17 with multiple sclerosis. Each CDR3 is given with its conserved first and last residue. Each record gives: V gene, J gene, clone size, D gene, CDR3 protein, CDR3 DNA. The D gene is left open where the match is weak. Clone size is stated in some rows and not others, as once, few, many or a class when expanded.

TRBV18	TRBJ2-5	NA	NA	CASSSRPPTQGYQETQYF	TGTGCCAGCTCATCACGACCACCGACTCAGGGGTACCAAGAGACCCAGTACTTC
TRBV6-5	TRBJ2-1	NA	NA	CASSYLEETYNEQFF	TGTGCCAGCAGTTACTTAGAGGAGACTTACAATGAGCAGTTCTTC
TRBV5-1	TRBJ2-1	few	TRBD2	CASSGTGTSGREGGNEQFF	TGCGCCAGCAGCGGGACCGGGACTAGCGGAAGAGAGGGGGGAAATGAGCAGTTCTTC
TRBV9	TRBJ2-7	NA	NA	CASSVGARQASYEQYF	TGTGCCAGCAGCGTAGGAGCCAGACAGGCCTCCTACGAGCAGTACTTC
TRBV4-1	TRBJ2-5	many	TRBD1	CASSLDRGGETQYF	TGCGCCAGCAGCCTCGACAGGGGTGGCGAGACCCAGTACTTC
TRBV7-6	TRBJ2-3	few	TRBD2	CASSNRLAGGADTQYF	TGTGCCAGCAGCAACCGGCTAGCGGGAGGCGCAGATACGCAGTATTTT
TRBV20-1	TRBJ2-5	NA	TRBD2	CSAPGLASQETQYF	TGCAGTGCCCCGGGACTAGCGTCGCAAGAGACCCAGTACTTC
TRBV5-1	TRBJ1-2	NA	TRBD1	CASSLADIRTGGGYGYTF	TGCGCCAGCAGCTTGGCCGACATTAGAACAGGGGGAGGCTATGGCTACACCTTC
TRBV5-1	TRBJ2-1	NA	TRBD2	CASSEGLAGYDEQFF	TGCGCCAGCAGCGAAGGACTAGCGGGATACGATGAGCAGTTCTTC
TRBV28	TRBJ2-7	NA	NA	CASSLHRDIHEQYF	TGTGCCAGCAGTTTACACCGGGACATCCACGAGCAGTACTTC
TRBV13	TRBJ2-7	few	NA	CASSSMGLDEQYF	TGTGCCAGCAGCTCTATGGGGTTGGACGAGCAGTACTTC
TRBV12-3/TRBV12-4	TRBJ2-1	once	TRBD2	CASSPLRTSGENNEQFF	TGTGCCAGCAGTCCACTACGGACTAGCGGGGAAAACAATGAGCAGTTCTTC
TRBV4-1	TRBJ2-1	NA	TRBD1	CASNLNPGQGREEFF	TGCGCCAGCAACCTGAACCCGGGACAGGGTCGGGAGGAGTTCTTC
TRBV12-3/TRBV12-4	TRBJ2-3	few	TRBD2	CASSLARGGTSTDTQYF	TGTGCCAGCAGTTTAGCGCGGGGGGGAACTAGCACAGATACGCAGTATTTT
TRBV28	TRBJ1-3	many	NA	CASTLMGEGNTIYF	TGTGCCAGCACTCTCATGGGGGAGGGAAACACCATATATTTT
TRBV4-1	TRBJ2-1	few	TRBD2	CASSQDGSLERELDEQFF	TGCGCCAGCAGCCAAGATGGGTCCCTTGAGCGGGAGCTCGATGAGCAGTTCTTC
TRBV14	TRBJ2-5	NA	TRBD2	CASSHTGGTLRGTQYF	TGTGCCAGCAGCCACACCGGGGGGACTTTACGCGGGACCCAGTACTTC
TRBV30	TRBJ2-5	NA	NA	CAWSVRSTAQETQYF	TGTGCCTGGAGTGTACGGTCGACAGCACAAGAGACCCAGTACTTC
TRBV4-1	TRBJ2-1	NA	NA	CASSQDRVPFF	TGCGCCAGCAGCCAAGACAGGGTCCCGTTCTTC
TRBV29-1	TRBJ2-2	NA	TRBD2	CSGSGTSSGELFF	TGCAGCGGTAGCGGGACAAGCTCCGGGGAGCTGTTTTTT
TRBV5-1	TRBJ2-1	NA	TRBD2	CASRSGGSQFF	TGCGCCAGCAGAAGTGGCGGGAGTCAGTTCTTC
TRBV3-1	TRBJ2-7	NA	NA	CASSQGGHHTMGEQYF	TGTGCCAGCAGCCAAGGAGGACACCACACGATGGGCGAGCAGTACTTC
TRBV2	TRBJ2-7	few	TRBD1	CASRGQAVSYEQYF	TGTGCCAGCAGGGGACAGGCTGTTAGCTACGAGCAGTACTTC
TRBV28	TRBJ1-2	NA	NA	CASRQTDVYGYTF	TGTGCCAGCAGGCAGACGGACGTCTATGGCTACACCTTC
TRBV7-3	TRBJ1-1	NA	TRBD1	CASSLTGDNTEAFF	TGTGCCAGCAGCTTGACAGGGGATAACACTGAAGCTTTCTTT
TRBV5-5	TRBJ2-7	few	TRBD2	CASSVRTSGSRDEQYF	TGTGCCAGCAGCGTAAGGACTAGCGGGAGTAGGGACGAGCAGTACTTC
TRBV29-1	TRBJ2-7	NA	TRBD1	CSATGTDDYEQYF	TGCAGCGCGACCGGGACAGACGACTACGAGCAGTACTTC
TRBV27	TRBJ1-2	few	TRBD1	CASGGTGANGYGYTF	TGTGCCAGCGGCGGGACAGGGGCGAACGGCTATGGCTACACCTTC
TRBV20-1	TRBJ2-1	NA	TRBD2	CSAELALFYNEQFF	TGCAGTGCCGAACTAGCGTTGTTCTACAATGAGCAGTTCTTC
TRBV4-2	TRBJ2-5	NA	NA	CASSPHGTTQETQYF	TGTGCCAGCAGCCCCCACGGGACAACCCAAGAGACCCAGTACTTC
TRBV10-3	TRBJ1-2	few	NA	CAIRMNRERYGYTF	TGTGCCATCAGGATGAACAGGGAGCGGTATGGCTACACCTTC
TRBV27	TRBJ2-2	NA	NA	CASSLLSGTGELFF	TGTGCCAGCAGTTTGCTGTCAGGCACCGGGGAGCTGTTTTTT
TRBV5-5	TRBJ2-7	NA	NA	CASSARWLTVDEQYF	TGTGCCAGCAGCGCCAGGTGGCTCACTGTGGACGAGCAGTACTTC
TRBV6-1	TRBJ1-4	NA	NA	CASTPGLRGEKLFF	TGTGCCAGCACCCCGGGACTCCGGGGGGAAAAACTGTTTTTT
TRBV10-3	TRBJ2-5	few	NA	CAISESWETQYF	TGTGCCATCAGTGAGTCGTGGGAGACCCAGTACTTC
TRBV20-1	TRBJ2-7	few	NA	CSARTTPYEQYF	TGCAGTGCTAGGACTACCCCCTACGAGCAGTACTTC
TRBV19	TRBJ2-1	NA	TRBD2	CASSIGRGAGATYNEQFF	TGTGCCAGTAGTATCGGGAGAGGAGCGGGAGCGACCTACAATGAGCAGTTCTTC
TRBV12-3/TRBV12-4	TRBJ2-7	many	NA	CASSTTPWEQYF	TGTGCCAGCAGTACCACCCCGTGGGAGCAGTACTTC
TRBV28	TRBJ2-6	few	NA	CASSLWGEPGANVLTF	TGTGCCAGCAGTTTATGGGGGGAGCCTGGGGCCAACGTCCTGACTTTC
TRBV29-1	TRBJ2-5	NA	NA	CSVDWGGLMYQETQYF	TGCAGCGTTGATTGGGGTGGTCTGATGTACCAAGAGACCCAGTACTTC
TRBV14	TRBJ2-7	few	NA	CASSQDSGYEQYF	TGTGCCAGCAGCCAAGATAGCGGTTACGAGCAGTACTTC
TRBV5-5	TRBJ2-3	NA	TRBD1	CASSPWDRASTDTQYF	TGTGCCAGCAGCCCGTGGGACAGGGCTAGCACAGATACGCAGTATTTT
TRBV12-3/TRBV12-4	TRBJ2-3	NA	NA	CASGGLQGTQYF	TGTGCCAGCGGGGGGTTACAGGGGACGCAGTATTTT
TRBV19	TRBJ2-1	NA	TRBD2	CASAGLAGLSSYNEQFF	TGTGCCAGTGCCGGACTAGCGGGACTCAGCTCCTACAATGAGCAGTTCTTC
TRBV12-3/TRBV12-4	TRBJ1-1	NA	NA	CASTIGGYTEAFF	TGTGCCAGCACCATCGGGGGGTACACTGAAGCTTTCTTT
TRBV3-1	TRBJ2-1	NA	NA	CASSQDQGTYNEQFF	TGTGCCAGCAGCCAAGACCAGGGGACCTACAATGAGCAGTTCTTC
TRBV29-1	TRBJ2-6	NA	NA	CSVEDRAAIRGVSGANVLTF	TGCAGCGTTGAAGATCGGGCAGCAATTCGGGGCGTCTCTGGGGCCAACGTCCTGACTTTC
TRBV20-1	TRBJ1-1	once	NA	CSASALQGTEAFF	TGCAGTGCTAGCGCACTACAGGGTACTGAAGCTTTCTTT
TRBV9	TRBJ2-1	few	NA	CASSVVGEDRSSYNEQFF	TGTGCCAGCAGCGTAGTGGGAGAGGACCGGAGCTCCTACAATGAGCAGTTCTTC
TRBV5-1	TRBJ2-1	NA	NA	CASSLVGLSNEQFF	TGCGCCAGCAGCTTGGTAGGGTTGAGCAATGAGCAGTTCTTC
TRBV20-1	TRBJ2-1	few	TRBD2	CSAPTNGETSLFF	TGCAGTGCACCCACGAACGGGGAGACTAGCCTGTTCTTC
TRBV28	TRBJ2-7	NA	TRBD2	CASRLSGGEQYF	TGTGCCAGCAGACTATCGGGGGGCGAGCAGTACTTC
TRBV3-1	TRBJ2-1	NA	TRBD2	CASSQGLAGGWGNEQFF	TGTGCCAGCAGCCAAGGTCTAGCGGGAGGATGGGGTAATGAGCAGTTCTTC
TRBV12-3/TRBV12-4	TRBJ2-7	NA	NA	CASSFSVGVYEQYF	TGTGCCAGCAGTTTCAGTGTCGGAGTTTACGAGCAGTACTTC
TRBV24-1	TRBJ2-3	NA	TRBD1	CATATGSTDTQYF	TGTGCCACTGCGACAGGGAGCACAGATACGCAGTATTTT